This TCR beta chain is drawn from a study of blood T cell repertoires in COVID-19. The CDR3 runs to 14 residues. Germline V gene data show CDR1 as SGHNT and CDR2 as YENEEA. The V end lost 4 bases, the J end lost 2 bases, and 10 bases lay between the germline ends. Assay used: immunoSEQ multiplex PCR; TCRdb lists only in-frame clones, some missing. Altogether around 170,000 clones are present, approximately 82% being singletons, with the ten largest covering about an eighth. The rearrangement links TRBV11-3 to TRBJ2-3; D possibly corresponds to TRBD2 (5 bases). This clonotype was sampled from a man aged 70 or older who had recovered from COVID-19. The sequencing input was peripheral blood. CDR3 DNA: TGTGCCAGCAGCTCGTCGGACTTCACAGATACGCAGTATTTT. Its translation is CASSSSDFTDTQYF.